Sequencing of this TCR beta chain was carried out in a study of Ad26.COV2.S vaccination and SARS-CoV-2 variants. Turning to the study itself: Donor joined the COV1001 Ad26.COV2.S trial arm. Dosing was one shot or two shots 56 days apart.

The CDR3 contains 20 residues. Germline V gene sequence: CDR1 SGHVS, CDR2 FNYEAQ. V gave up 5 bases and J gave up 8 bases, with 34 bases separating them. This table comes from immunoSEQ multiplex PCR, and its TCRdb copy is limited to in-frame clones, with some not included. This sample has some 480,000 clones, with approximately 88% found just once. Treatment in this sample: 19 received Ad26.COV2.S at low or high dose, single or two shots; roughly five received placebo; per-sample allocation not given. The investigators took samples on day 63 after the first vaccine or placebo injection. This clone has just one count.

The rearrangement joins TRBV7-6 to TRBJ2-1; tentatively, D is TRBD2 (6 bases). Sequencing was performed on peripheral blood, taken in a trial of Ad26.COV2.S vaccine versus placebo. The sequence came from a person between 18 and 65 years old who received the Ad26.COV2.S COVID-19 vaccine or a placebo. Written as DNA, the CDR3 is TGTGCCAGCAGCCCCCGGAGCCACCCGGTAGGGACTCCCTTATCGCATGAGCAGTTCTTC. This codes for CASSPRSHPVGTPLSHEQFF.